The source of this T cell receptor (beta chain) is a study of blood T cell repertoires in COVID-19. Study in general: Donors in the United States, Italy and Spain gave samples during acute or convalescent COVID-19. From T cells, B-cell-depleted T cells, or PBMCs came the material, which was cDNA or gDNA.

In the original processing: Reference gene primer amplification gave estimated nucleated cell counts. Sequenced by immunoSEQ multiplex PCR; TCRdb stores in-frame clones only, minus some. V, J and clone size reflect that table, while D and trimming were determined from the DNA. The sample records approximately 200,000 clones, around 87% being singletons. V dropped 6 bases and J dropped 10 bases, with 19 bases sitting between them. CDR1 ENHRY and CDR2 SYGVKD come from the germline V gene. The CDR3 extends over 15 amino acids. Sequencing was carried out using peripheral blood. The genes are TRBV10-3 and TRBJ1-6; D call uncertain. This sequence was found in a woman younger than 45 with active or convalescent COVID-19. CDR3 region: CAISQRSGFGSPLHF. CDR3 in DNA: TGTGCCATCAGCCAAAGGTCGGGGTTTGGATCACCCCTCCACTTT.